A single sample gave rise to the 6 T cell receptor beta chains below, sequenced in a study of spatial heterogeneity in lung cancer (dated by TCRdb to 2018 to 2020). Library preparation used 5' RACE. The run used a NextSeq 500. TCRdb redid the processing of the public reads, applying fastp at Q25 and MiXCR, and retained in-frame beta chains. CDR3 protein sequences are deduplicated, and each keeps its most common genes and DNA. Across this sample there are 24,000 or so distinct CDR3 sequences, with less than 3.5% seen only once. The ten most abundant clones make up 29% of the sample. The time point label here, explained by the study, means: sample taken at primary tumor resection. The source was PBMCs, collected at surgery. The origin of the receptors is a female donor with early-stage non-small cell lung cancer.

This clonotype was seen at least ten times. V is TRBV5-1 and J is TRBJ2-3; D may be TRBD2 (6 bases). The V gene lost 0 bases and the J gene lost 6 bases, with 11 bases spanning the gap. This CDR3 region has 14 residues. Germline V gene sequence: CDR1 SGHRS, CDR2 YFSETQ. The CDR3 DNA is TGCGCCAGCAGCTTGGACGGGAGCTGGGATACGCAGTATTTT. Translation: CASSLDGSWDTQYF.

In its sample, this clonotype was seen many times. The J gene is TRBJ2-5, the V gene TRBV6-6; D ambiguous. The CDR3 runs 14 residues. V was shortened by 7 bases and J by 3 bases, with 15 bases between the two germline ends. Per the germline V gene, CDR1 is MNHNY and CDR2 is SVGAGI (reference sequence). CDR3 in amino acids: CASTTSWVKETQYF. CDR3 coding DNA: TGTGCCAGCACAACCAGCTGGGTAAAAGAGACCCAGTACTTC.

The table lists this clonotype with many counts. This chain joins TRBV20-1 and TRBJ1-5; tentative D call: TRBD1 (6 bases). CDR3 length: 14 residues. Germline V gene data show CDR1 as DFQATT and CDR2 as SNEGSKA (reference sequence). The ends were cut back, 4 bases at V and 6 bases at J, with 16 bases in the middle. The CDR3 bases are TGCAGTGCTAAGGAACCAGGGGCTGGTCAGCCCCAGCATTTT. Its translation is CSAKEPGAGQPQHF.

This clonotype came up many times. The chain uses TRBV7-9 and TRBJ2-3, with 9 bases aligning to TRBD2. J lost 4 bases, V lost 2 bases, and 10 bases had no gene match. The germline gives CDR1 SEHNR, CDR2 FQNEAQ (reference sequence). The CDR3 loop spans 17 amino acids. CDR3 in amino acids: CASSLWVSGRSADTQYF. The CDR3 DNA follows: TGTGCCAGCAGCTTATGGGTTAGCGGGAGAAGCGCAGATACGCAGTATTTT.

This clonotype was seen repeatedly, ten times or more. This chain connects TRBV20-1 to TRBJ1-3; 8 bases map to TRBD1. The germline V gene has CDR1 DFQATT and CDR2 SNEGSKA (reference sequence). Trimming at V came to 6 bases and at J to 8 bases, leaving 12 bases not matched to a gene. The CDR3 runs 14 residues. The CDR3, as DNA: TGCAGTGCATCCGCCGCGGGACAGGCGGACACCATATATTTT. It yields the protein CSASAAGQADTIYF.

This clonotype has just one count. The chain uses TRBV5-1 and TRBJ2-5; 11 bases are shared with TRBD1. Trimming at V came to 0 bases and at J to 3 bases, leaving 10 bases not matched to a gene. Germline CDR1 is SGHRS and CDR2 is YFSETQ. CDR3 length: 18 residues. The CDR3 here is CASSLGTGGQISKETQYF. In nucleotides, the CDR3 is TGCGCCAGCAGCTTGGGGACAGGGGGCCAAATTTCAAAAGAGACCCAGTACTTC.